Below are 21 T cell receptor beta chains sequenced from a single sample in a study of OX40 agonist ivuxolimab in advanced cancers. Assay used: immunoSEQ multiplex PCR; TCRdb lists only in-frame clones, some missing. The sample has about 88,000 clones, approximately 89% seen once. Here the sequenced sample was CD4+ or CD8+ T cells sorted from blood, taken in a trial of the OX40 agonist ivuxolimab. All receptors derive from an adult with an advanced solid tumor such as melanoma, head and neck, liver or kidney cancer.

This clone was counted between two and nine times. This chain's CDR3 is CSARQGGTEAFF. CDR3 nucleotide sequence: TGCAGCGCTCGACAGGGGGGGACTGAAGCTTTCTTT. The chain combines TRBV29-1 with TRBJ1-1; 9 bases are a match to TRBD1. V shed 7 bases, J shed 5 bases, and the junction held 5 bases outside the gene matches. The CDR3 loop spans 12 amino acids. Germline CDR1 is SQVTM and CDR2 is ANQGSEA.

The rearrangement links TRBV6-5 to TRBJ1-2, with no clear D. Germline-derived CDR1 and CDR2 are MNHEY and SVGAGI. The length of the CDR3 is 14 residues. Between the trimmed V and J ends, which lost 2 bases and 4 bases, there was a span of 11 bases. The CDR3 is CASSYSQTLYGYTF. The CDR3 DNA is TGTGCCAGCAGTTACAGCCAGACCCTCTATGGCTACACCTTC.

This chain connects TRBV18 to TRBJ2-7; 7 bases are shared with TRBD1. The CDR3 covers 13 residues. Germline CDR1 KGHSH, CDR2 LQKENI. V shed 2 bases and J 2 bases; nucleotides not matched to a gene: 0. The CDR3 nucleotides read TGTGCCAGCTCACCAACAGGGGCCTACGAGCAGTACGTC. This encodes CASSPTGAYEQYV.

The V call is TRBV7-2, the J call TRBJ2-5, with TRBD1 identical over 9 bases. CDR1 and CDR2 from the germline V gene are SGHTA and FQGNSA. Trimming at V came to 5 bases and at J to 3 bases, leaving 7 bases not matched to a gene. The CDR3 runs 15 residues. The CDR3, as DNA: TGTGCCAGCAGCCCCCGGACAGGGGTAGAAGAGACCCAGTACTTC. This sequence encodes CASSPRTGVEETQYF.

V is TRBV19 and J is TRBJ2-7; the D is unclear. The CDR3 runs 11 residues. The V end lost 8 bases, the J end lost 7 bases, and 12 bases lay between the germline ends. Germline CDR1 reads LNHDA; CDR2 reads SQIVND (reference sequence). The CDR3 nucleotides read TGTGCCAGTTTCGACTTCGGGGAGCAGTACGTC. Its protein product is CASFDFGEQYV.

The chain employs TRBV11-3 and TRBJ2-2; TRBD2 might be the D (5 bases). Germline V gene lookup returns CDR1 SGHNT and CDR2 YENEEA. The CDR3 covers 15 residues. The V and J ends lost 0 bases and 2 bases respectively, with 7 bases between them. The CDR3 is CASSLDRGNTGELFF. CDR3 coding DNA: TGTGCCAGCAGCTTAGATCGGGGTAACACCGGGGAGCTGTTTTTT.

V usage is TRBV30 and J usage is TRBJ1-4, with D maybe TRBD1 (5 bases). Trimming removed 2 bases at V and 2 bases at J, with 9 bases between. Germline values: CDR1 GTSNPN, CDR2 SVGIG (reference sequence). CDR3 size: 14 residues. CDR3 in DNA: TGTGCCTGGAGTCAAGGGGCGACTAATGAAAAACTGTTTTTT. This translates into CAWSQGATNEKLFF.

The V gene is TRBV6-6, the J gene TRBJ2-5, with D possibly being TRBD1 (5 bases). CDR3 length equals 14 residues. Trimming left V 4 bases short and J 2 bases short, with 11 bases between. Germline V gives CDR1 MNHNY, CDR2 SVGAGI (reference sequence). The CDR3 sequence is CASSLGAKQETQYF. The CDR3 region has the DNA TGTGCCAGCAGTTTAGGGGCTAAACAAGAGACCCAGTACTTC.

There are a few counts of this clone. J is TRBJ1-1 and V is TRBV4-1, with 10 bases fitting TRBD1. Trimming at V came to 4 bases and at J to 5 bases, leaving 13 bases not matched to a gene. This CDR3 spans 17 amino acids. CDR1 MGHRA and CDR2 YSYEKL come from the germline V gene. CDR3 in DNA: TGCGCCAGCAGCCTGCCGGCGGTGGGACAGGGGAGAACTGAAGCTTTCTTT. Translation gives CASSLPAVGQGRTEAFF.

This clone has only one observation. The chain couples TRBV5-1 to TRBJ2-3, with D possibly TRBD2 on 6 matching bases. CDR1 and CDR2 from the germline V gene are SGHRS and YFSETQ. This CDR3 has 17 residues. With 0 bases removed from V and 0 bases from J, the gap between germline ends came to 14 bases. The CDR3 loop reads CASSLAAGSPSTDTQYF. The CDR3, as DNA: TGCGCCAGCAGCTTGGCCGCGGGGTCACCTAGCACAGATACGCAGTATTTT.

The rearrangement uses TRBV27 and TRBJ1-6; D not certain. V was pared by 8 bases and J by 6 bases, with 8 bases between. Germline lookup yields CDR1 MNHEY and CDR2 SMNVEV (reference sequence). The CDR3 is 12 residues long. This CDR3 reads CASRDFNSPLHF. The CDR3 region has the DNA TGTGCCAGCCGGGATTTTAATTCACCCCTCCACTTT.

This chain links TRBV7-8 with TRBJ1-1; no definite D call. Per the germline V gene, CDR1 is SGHVS and CDR2 is FQNEAQ. V lost 5 bases, J lost 0 bases, and 10 bases lay in between. The CDR3 runs 14 residues. This CDR3 reads CASSHGYMNTEAFF. The CDR3 nucleotides read TGTGCCAGCAGCCATGGGTATATGAACACTGAAGCTTTCTTT. Full variable domain (remainder filled in from reference TRBV7-8 and TRBJ1-1): GAGVSQSPRYKVAKRGQDVALRCDPISGHVSLFWYQQALGQGPEFLTYFQNEAQLDKSGLPSDRFFAERPEGSVSTLKIQRTQQEDSAVYLCASSHGYMNTEAFFGQGTRLTVV.

The chain has TRBV2 and TRBJ1-2; D ambiguous. Germline V gives CDR1 SNHLY, CDR2 FYNNEI. This CDR3 spans 13 amino acids. V gave up 6 bases and J gave up 2 bases, with 10 bases separating them. In DNA, the CDR3 is TGTGCCAGCAGCGATGACCGCAACTATGGCTACACCTTC. Protein product: CASSDDRNYGYTF.

CDR3 sequence: CASSTSGRTDTQYF. Written as DNA, the CDR3 is TGTGCCAGCAGTACTAGCGGGAGGACAGATACGCAGTATTTT. The chain employs TRBV28 and TRBJ2-3; 12 nucleotides agree with TRBD2. Losses at the gene ends were 5 bases for V and 3 bases for J; bases not matched to a gene: 0. Germline V CDR1 and CDR2: MDHEN, SYDVKM. The length of the CDR3 is 14 residues. Full variable domain (outside the CDR3, taken from reference TRBV28 and TRBJ2-3): DVKVTQSSRYLVKRTGEKVFLECVQDMDHENMFWYRQDPGLGLRLIYFSYDVKMKEKGDIPEGYSVSREKKERFSLILESASTNQTSMYLCASSTSGRTDTQYFGPGTRLTVL.

The chain carries TRBV5-1 and TRBJ1-1, with 8 bases fitting TRBD1. This CDR3 has 14 residues. From germline, CDR1 is SGHRS and CDR2 YFSETQ. V dropped 5 bases and J dropped 10; count of bases not matched to a gene: 13. Here the CDR3 DNA reads TGCGCCAGCAGGGAGGGACAGGCGTCTTTCGGAGCTTTCTTT. Residues: CASREGQASFGAFF.

V is TRBV9 and J is TRBJ2-7; D uncertain. Trimming pared 0 bases from V and 2 bases from J, leaving 12 bases between. This CDR3 has 15 amino acids. Germline CDR1 SGDLS, CDR2 YYNGEE. CDR3 amino acids: CASSVDPWATYEQYF. CDR3 nucleotides: TGTGCCAGCAGCGTAGATCCGTGGGCGACCTACGAGCAGTACTTC.

J is TRBJ2-5 and V is TRBV29-1; the D gene is possibly TRBD2 (6 bases). The CDR3 sequence is 12 residues long. Germline V gene data show CDR1 as SQVTM and CDR2 as ANQGSEA. Trimming removed 4 bases from V and 2 bases from J, with 8 bases in between. Here the CDR3 reads CSVVRGQETQYF. As DNA, the CDR3 is TGCAGCGTTGTTCGGGGGCAAGAGACCCAGTACTTC.

The J gene is TRBJ1-6, the V gene TRBV2; no clear D. The CDR3 is made up of 15 amino acids. Germline-derived CDR1 and CDR2 are SNHLY and FYNNEI. Trimming removed 4 bases from V and 5 bases from J, with 12 bases in between. The CDR3 loop reads CASSGAVGNNSPLHF. CDR3 coding DNA: TGTGCCAGCAGTGGGGCGGTTGGGAATAATTCACCCCTCCACTTT.

J is TRBJ1-1 and V is TRBV28; D unresolved. V lost 1 base, J lost 6 bases, and 6 bases lay in between. The CDR3 loop spans 12 amino acids. Germline-derived CDR1 and CDR2 are MDHEN and SYDVKM. For the CDR3, the DNA is TGTGCCAGCAGTTTATTCATCGCTGAAGCTTTCTTT. This codes for CASSLFIAEAFF.

The chain recombines TRBV9 with TRBJ1-2, with TRBD1 matching 7 bases. Unmatched junction bases numbered 11, after V lost 4 bases and J lost 5 bases. Germline-derived CDR1 and CDR2 are SGDLS and YYNGEE. This CDR3 spans 15 amino acids. CDR3 protein: CASSSTGMEVYGYTF. In DNA, the CDR3 is TGTGCCAGCAGCTCGACAGGGATGGAGGTATATGGCTACACCTTC.

The rearrangement links TRBV5-1 to TRBJ2-2; 7 bases line up with TRBD1. With V trimmed by 5 bases and J by 2 bases, 9 bases remained unmatched. The V gene's germline CDR1 is SGHRS and CDR2 YFSETQ. This CDR3 spans 16 amino acids. The CDR3 DNA reads TGCGCCAGCAGGCCTCCGGGACAGACAAACACCGGGGAGCTGTTTTTT. It translates to CASRPPGQTNTGELFF.